This TCR beta chain was identified in a study of Ad26.COV2.S vaccination and SARS-CoV-2 variants. Study-level background: A COV1001 Ad26.COV2.S trial-arm participant provided the sample.

General observations from the study: Total T cell responses may have been underestimated by the TCR breadth and depth analyses. Once vaccination had occurred, spike-specific CD8+ and CD4+ T cell responses reportedly showed substantial breadth.

About this clone itself: What it binds is unknown.

Treatment specified: some 20 received Ad26.COV2.S at low or high dose, single or two shots; about 5 received placebo; per-sample allocation not given. Day 63 after the first vaccine or placebo injection was the time point for sampling. Built on an Ad26 vector, the vaccine expressed Wuhan-strain SARS-CoV-2 spike. The CDR3 consists of 16 residues. CDR1 and CDR2 (germline): LGHNA, YSLEER. V was pared by 2 bases and J by 4 bases, with 7 bases of the junction left unmatched. The table came from immunoSEQ multiplex PCR; TCRdb's copy has only in-frame clones and leaves some out. The repertoire holds some 410,000 clones, with over 80% as singletons.

V and J are TRBV4-3 and TRBJ2-3, with 9 bases lining up with TRBD1. This sample comprised peripheral blood, obtained in a trial of Ad26.COV2.S vaccine versus placebo. The TCR was taken from a person aged 18 to 59 who received the Ad26.COV2.S COVID-19 vaccine or a placebo. CDR3 protein: CASSQMDRGRSDTQYF. The CDR3 DNA is TGCGCCAGCAGCCAAATGGACAGGGGCCGATCAGATACGCAGTATTTT.